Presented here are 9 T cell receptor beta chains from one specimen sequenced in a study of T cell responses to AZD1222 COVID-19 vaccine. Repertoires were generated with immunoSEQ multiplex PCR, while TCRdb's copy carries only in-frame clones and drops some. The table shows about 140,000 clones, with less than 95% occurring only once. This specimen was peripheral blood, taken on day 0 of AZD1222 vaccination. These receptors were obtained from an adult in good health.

The CDR3: CATEGNWGYTF. The CDR3 DNA reads as TGTGCCACTGAGGGGAATTGGGGCTACACCTTC. This chain links TRBV6-5 with TRBJ1-2, with a weak D call TRBD1 (5 bases). V was cut by 10 bases and J by 8 bases, with 14 bases left in between. The germline gives CDR1 MNHEY, CDR2 SVGAGI. This CDR3 is 11 amino acids long.

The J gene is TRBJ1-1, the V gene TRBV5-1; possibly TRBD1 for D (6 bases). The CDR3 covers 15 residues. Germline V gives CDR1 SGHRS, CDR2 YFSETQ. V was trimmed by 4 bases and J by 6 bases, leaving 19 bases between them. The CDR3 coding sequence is TGCGCCAGCAGCCCCAGGGGAGGGGGTGTTGCTGAAGCTTTCTTT. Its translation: CASSPRGGGVAEAFF.

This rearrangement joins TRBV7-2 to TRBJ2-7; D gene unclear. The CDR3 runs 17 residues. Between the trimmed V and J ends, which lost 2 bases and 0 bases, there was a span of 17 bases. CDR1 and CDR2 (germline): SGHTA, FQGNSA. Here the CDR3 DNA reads TGTGCCAGCAGCTTACGCGGACCAGGTCCCCTCTCCTACGAGCAGTACTTC. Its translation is CASSLRGPGPLSYEQYF.

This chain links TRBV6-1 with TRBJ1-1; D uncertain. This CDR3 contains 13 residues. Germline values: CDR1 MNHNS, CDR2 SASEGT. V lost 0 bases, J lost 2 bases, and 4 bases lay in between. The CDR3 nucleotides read TGTGCCAGCAGTGAAGCCGAAAACACTGAAGCTTTCTTT. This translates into CASSEAENTEAFF.

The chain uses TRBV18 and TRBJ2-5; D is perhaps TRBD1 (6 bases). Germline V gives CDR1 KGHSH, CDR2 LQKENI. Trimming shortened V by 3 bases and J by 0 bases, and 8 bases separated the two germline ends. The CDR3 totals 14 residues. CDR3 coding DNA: TGTGCCAGCTCACCTGGACAGTACCAAGAGACCCAGTACTTC. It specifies CASSPGQYQETQYF.

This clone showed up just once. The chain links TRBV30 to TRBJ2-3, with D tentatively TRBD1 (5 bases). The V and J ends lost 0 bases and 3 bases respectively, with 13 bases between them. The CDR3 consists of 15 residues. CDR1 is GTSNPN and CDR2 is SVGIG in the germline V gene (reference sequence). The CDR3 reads CAWSVTGFGTDTQYF. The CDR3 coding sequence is TGTGCCTGGAGTGTAACAGGTTTCGGAACAGATACGCAGTATTTT.

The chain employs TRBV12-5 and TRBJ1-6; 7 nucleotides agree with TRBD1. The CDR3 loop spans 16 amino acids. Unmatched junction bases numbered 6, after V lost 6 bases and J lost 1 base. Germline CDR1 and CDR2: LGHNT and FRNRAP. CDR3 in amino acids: CASGDHRGSYNSPLHF. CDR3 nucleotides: TGTGCTAGTGGGGACCACAGGGGTTCCTATAATTCACCCCTCCACTTT.

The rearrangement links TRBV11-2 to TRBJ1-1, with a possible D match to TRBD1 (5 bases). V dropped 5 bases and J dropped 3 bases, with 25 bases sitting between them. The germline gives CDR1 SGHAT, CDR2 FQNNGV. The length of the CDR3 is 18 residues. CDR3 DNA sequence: TGTGCCAGCAGCCATCTTGGGGAAGGGGCGGTGGGAGACACTGAAGCTTTCTTT. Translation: CASSHLGEGAVGDTEAFF.

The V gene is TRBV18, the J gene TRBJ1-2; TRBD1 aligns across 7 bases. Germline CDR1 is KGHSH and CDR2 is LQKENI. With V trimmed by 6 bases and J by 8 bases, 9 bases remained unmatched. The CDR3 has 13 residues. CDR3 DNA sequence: TGTGCCAGCTCCCGGACAGGAGTAGGGGGCTACACCTTC. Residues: CASSRTGVGGYTF.